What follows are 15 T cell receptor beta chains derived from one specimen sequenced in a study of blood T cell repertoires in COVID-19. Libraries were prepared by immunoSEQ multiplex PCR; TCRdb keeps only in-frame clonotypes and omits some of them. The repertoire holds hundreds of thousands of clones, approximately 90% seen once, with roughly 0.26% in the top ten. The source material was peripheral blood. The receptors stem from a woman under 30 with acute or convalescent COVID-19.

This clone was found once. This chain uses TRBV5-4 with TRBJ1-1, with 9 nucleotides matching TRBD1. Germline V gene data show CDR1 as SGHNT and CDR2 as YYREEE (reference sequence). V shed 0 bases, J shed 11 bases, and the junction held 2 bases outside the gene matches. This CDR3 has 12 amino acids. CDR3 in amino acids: CASSLGTGEAFF. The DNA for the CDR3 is TGTGCCAGCAGCTTGGGGACAGGGGAGGCTTTCTTT.

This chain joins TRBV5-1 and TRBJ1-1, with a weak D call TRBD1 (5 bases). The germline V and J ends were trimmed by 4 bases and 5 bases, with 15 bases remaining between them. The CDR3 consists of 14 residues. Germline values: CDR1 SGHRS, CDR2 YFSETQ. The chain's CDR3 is CASSPLSRGTEAFF. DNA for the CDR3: TGCGCCAGCAGCCCCTTATCCCGGGGGACTGAAGCTTTCTTT.

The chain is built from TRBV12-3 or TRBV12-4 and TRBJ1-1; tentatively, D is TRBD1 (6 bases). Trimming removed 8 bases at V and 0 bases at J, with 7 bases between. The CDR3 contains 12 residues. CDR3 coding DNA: TGTGCCAGCGGGGGCATGAACACTGAAGCTTTCTTT. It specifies CASGGMNTEAFF.

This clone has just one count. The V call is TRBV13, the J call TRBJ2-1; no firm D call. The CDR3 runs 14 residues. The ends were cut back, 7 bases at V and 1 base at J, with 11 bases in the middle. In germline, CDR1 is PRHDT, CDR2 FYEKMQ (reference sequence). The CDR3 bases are TGTGCCAGCACAGTGTGGGCATCCTACAATGAGCAGTTCTTC. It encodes CASTVWASYNEQFF.

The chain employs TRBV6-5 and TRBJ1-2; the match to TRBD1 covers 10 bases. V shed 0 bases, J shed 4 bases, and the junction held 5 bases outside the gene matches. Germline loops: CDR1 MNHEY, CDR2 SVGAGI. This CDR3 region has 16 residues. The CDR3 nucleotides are TGTGCCAGCAGTTACTCGGGGACAGGGGATAGCTATGGCTACACCTTC. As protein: CASSYSGTGDSYGYTF.

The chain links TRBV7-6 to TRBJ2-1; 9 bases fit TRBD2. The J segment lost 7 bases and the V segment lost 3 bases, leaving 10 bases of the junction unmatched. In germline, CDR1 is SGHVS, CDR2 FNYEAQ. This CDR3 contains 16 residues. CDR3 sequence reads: CASSLGRGGARNEQFF. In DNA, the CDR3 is TGTGCCAGCAGCTTGGGGCGCGGGGGGGCCCGTAATGAGCAGTTCTTC.

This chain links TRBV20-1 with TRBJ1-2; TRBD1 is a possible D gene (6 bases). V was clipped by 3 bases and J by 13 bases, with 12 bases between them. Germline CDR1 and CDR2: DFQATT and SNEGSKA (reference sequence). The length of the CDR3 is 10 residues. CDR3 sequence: CSASSGVGTF. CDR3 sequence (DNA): TGCAGTGCTAGCTCAGGGGTAGGCACCTTC.

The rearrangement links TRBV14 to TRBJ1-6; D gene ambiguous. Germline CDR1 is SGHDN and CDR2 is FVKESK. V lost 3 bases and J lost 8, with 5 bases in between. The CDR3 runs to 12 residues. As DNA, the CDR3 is TGTGCCAGCAGCCAGAACTATTCACCCCTCCACTTT. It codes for CASSQNYSPLHF. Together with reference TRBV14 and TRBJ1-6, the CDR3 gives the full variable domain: EAGVTQFPSHSVIEKGQTVTLRCDPISGHDNLYWYRRVMGKEIKFLLHFVKESKQDESGMPNNRFLAERTGGTYSTLKVQPAELEDSGVYFCASSQNYSPLHFGNGTRLTVT.

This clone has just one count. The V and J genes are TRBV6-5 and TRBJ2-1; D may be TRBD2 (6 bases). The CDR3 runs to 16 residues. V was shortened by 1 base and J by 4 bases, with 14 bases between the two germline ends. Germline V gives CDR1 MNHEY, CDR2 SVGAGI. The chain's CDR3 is CASSYLGGTVYNEQFF. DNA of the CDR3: TGTGCCAGCAGTTACTTGGGCGGGACCGTATACAATGAGCAGTTCTTC.

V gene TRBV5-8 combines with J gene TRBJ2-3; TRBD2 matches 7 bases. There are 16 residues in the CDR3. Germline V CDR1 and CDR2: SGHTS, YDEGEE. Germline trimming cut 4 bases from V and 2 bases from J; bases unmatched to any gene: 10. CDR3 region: CASSKGGGTLTDTQYF. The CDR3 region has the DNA TGTGCCAGCAGCAAGGGCGGGGGAACCCTCACAGATACGCAGTATTTT.

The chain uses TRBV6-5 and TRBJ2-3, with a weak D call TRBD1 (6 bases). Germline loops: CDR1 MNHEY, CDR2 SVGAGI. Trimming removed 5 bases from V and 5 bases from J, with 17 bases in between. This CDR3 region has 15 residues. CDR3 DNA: TGTGCCAGCAGTCCCCTATTGGGCAGGGGAGATACGCAGTATTTT. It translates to CASSPLLGRGDTQYF.

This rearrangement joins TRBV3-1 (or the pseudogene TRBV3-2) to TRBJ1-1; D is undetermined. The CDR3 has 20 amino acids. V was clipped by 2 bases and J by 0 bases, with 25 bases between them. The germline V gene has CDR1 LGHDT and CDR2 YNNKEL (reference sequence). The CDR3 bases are TGTGCCAGCAGCCAAAGTGATCGAGGCTTTTCATCCCCCATGAACACTGAAGCTTTCTTT. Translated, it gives CASSQSDRGFSSPMNTEAFF.

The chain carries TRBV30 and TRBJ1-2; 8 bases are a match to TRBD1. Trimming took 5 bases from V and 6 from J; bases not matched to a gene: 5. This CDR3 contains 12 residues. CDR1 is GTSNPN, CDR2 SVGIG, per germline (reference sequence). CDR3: CAWGQGRNGYTF. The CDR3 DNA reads TGTGCCTGGGGACAGGGACGAAATGGCTACACCTTC.

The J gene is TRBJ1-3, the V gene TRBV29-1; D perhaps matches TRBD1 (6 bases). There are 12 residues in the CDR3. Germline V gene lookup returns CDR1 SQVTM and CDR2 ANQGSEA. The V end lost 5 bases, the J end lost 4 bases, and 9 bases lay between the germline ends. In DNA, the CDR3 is TGCAGCGTTACAGGGAGAGGAAACACCATATATTTT. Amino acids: CSVTGRGNTIYF.

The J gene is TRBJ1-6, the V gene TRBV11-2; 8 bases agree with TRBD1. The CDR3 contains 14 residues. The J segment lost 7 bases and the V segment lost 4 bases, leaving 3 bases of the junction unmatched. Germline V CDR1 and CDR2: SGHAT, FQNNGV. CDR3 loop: CASSSDRANSPLHF. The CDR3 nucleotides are TGTGCCAGCAGCTCGGACAGGGCAAATTCACCCCTCCACTTT.